The 24 T cell receptor beta chains presented below share a single source sample, sequenced in a study of blood T cell repertoires in COVID-19. Method: immunoSEQ multiplex PCR; TCRdb's copy keeps in-frame clones and lacks some. The sample includes approximately 250,000 clones, approximately 88% of them seen just once. The material sequenced was PBMCs or T cells enriched from blood (not recorded which). These receptors were obtained from a woman in her twenties or thirties who had recovered from COVID-19.

The DNA of the CDR3 is TGTGCCAGCAGCCGCGAAGCGGGGGCCACAGATACGCAGTATTTT. Translating gives CASSREAGATDTQYF. V is TRBV11-2 and J is TRBJ2-3, with 8 bases lining up with TRBD2. The CDR3 has 15 amino acids. V was clipped by 5 bases and J by 2 bases; unmatched bases: 6. Germline V CDR1 and CDR2: SGHAT, FQNNGV.

This clone was picked up a small number of times. J is TRBJ1-1 and V is TRBV9, with 10 bases identical to TRBD1. This CDR3 is built from 16 residues. J was trimmed by 0 bases and V by 3 bases; bases with no gene match: 5. Germline-derived CDR1 and CDR2 are SGDLS and YYNGEE. The CDR3 sequence: CASSEGTGALNTEAFF. DNA for the CDR3: TGTGCCAGCAGCGAGGGGACAGGGGCCCTGAACACTGAAGCTTTCTTT.

V gene TRBV30 combines with J gene TRBJ2-3; 9 nucleotides agree with TRBD1. The CDR3 has 13 amino acids. Germline trimming cut 5 bases from V and 4 bases from J; bases unmatched to any gene: 4. Germline V gives CDR1 GTSNPN, CDR2 SVGIG (reference sequence). The DNA of the CDR3 is TGTGCCTGGGAAACAGGGGGCTCAGATACGCAGTATTTT. Translated: CAWETGGSDTQYF.

V is TRBV10-2 and J is TRBJ1-1, with 7 bases that match TRBD1. CDR1 WSHSY and CDR2 SAAADI come from the germline V gene. CDR3 size: 14 residues. Germline trimming cut 4 bases from V and 5 bases from J; bases unmatched to any gene: 7. CDR3 region: CASSGTGLRTEAFF. DNA of the CDR3: TGCGCCAGCAGTGGGACAGGCTTACGGACTGAAGCTTTCTTT.

The rearrangement uses TRBV6-2 or TRBV6-3 and TRBJ1-2; TRBD1 matches 9 bases. The CDR3 has 15 amino acids. Trimming cost V 2 bases and J 2 bases; bases outside gene matches: 3. Germline assignment: CDR1 MNHEY and CDR2 SVGEGT. CDR3: CASSYMGTGNYGYTF. CDR3 coding DNA: TGTGCCAGCAGTTACATGGGGACAGGGAACTATGGCTACACCTTC.

The genes are TRBV19 and TRBJ1-5; D is ambiguous. CDR3 length: 13 residues. Germline V gene data show CDR1 as LNHDA and CDR2 as SQIVND (reference sequence). Trimming removed 1 base from V and 6 bases from J, with 7 bases in between. CDR3 nucleotide sequence: TGTGCCAGTAGTATAGCGCGGCCTCAGCCCCAGCATTTT. Translated: CASSIARPQPQHF.

This clone is a singleton in its sample. V gene TRBV27 combines with J gene TRBJ2-2; no firm D call. CDR1 and CDR2 (germline): MNHEY, SMNVEV (reference sequence). V lost 7 bases and J lost 4, with 10 bases in between. The CDR3 sequence is 13 residues long. The CDR3 sequence: CASTLRGTGELFF. Written as DNA, the CDR3 is TGTGCCAGCACCTTGCGAGGCACCGGGGAGCTGTTTTTT.

CDR3 bases: TGTGCCAGCAGTTTAGGGCTAGCGGGAGGGCCGACCGGGGAGCTGTTTTTT. As protein: CASSLGLAGGPTGELFF. V is TRBV27 and J is TRBJ2-2; 12 bases fit TRBD2. The CDR3 spans 17 residues. Trimming took 2 bases from V and 5 from J; bases not matched to a gene: 6. The germline V gene encodes CDR1 MNHEY and CDR2 SMNVEV (reference sequence).

The chain joins TRBV5-1 to TRBJ2-1; TRBD2 agrees at 8 bases. The J segment lost 0 bases and the V segment lost 3 bases, leaving 2 bases of the junction unmatched. Germline V lookup: CDR1 SGHRS, CDR2 YFSETQ. The CDR3 contains 15 residues. The CDR3 nucleotides are TGCGCCAGCAGCTCGGGGGGGCTCTCCTACAATGAGCAGTTCTTC. Translating gives CASSSGGLSYNEQFF.

This clone was seen just once. The J gene is TRBJ2-7, the V gene TRBV18; maybe TRBD2 (6 bases). Trimming took off 0 bases at V and 5 bases at J, with 20 bases between the two ends. Germline loops: CDR1 KGHSH, CDR2 LQKENI. The CDR3 totals 17 residues. CDR3 DNA: TGTGCCAGCTCACCACCGAGCTCCTCGGGAGTGGTTAACGAGCAGTACTTC. Translating it yields CASSPPSSSGVVNEQYF.

Note on this clone: At one of its ends the junction is not consistent with the germline gene, which may arise from a read error. The J gene is TRBJ2-5, the V gene TRBV7-7; TRBD1 aligns across 11 bases. Germline loops: CDR1 SSHAT, CDR2 FNYEAQ (reference sequence). CDR3 length equals 15 residues. The CDR3 nucleotides are TGTGCTAGCAGCTCCGGGACAGGGGGGCAAGAGACCCAGTACTTC. It codes for CASSSGTGGQETQYF.

This clone was seen just once. The chain is built from TRBV30 and TRBJ2-7; D is possibly TRBD1 (6 bases). CDR1 is GTSNPN, CDR2 SVGIG, per germline (reference sequence). The CDR3 has 14 residues. Trimming cost V 4 bases and J 9 bases, with 22 bases left between them. As DNA, the CDR3 is TGTGCCTGGAAAGGGAGCAGGGGACGCACCAGGCAGTACTTC. Residues: CAWKGSRGRTRQYF.

The gene calls are TRBV21-1 and TRBJ2-7; the D call of TRBD2 is as the table states it, not checked on the DNA. TRBV21-1 has pseudogene status. The CDR3 runs to 16 residues. In DNA, the CDR3 is TGTGCCAGCCCGAAAAGGACGGAGCGGAGCTCCTACGAGCAGTACTTC. Amino acids: CASPKRTERSSYEQYF.

This chain connects TRBV11-3 to TRBJ2-7, with 11 bases that match TRBD2. Germline values: CDR1 SGHNT, CDR2 YENEEA. The J segment lost 5 bases and the V segment lost 2 bases, leaving 14 bases of the junction unmatched. This CDR3 has 18 amino acids. The CDR3 region has the DNA TGTGCCAGCAGCTTACACCCGGGACTAGCGGCGCAGCAGGACGAGCAGTACTTC. This translates into CASSLHPGLAAQQDEQYF.

V and J are TRBV7-2 and TRBJ1-3; no firm D call. This CDR3 has 15 residues. The germline V gene has CDR1 SGHTA and CDR2 FQGNSA. With 0 bases removed from V and 4 bases from J, the gap between germline ends came to 10 bases. CDR3 region: CASSLATARGNTIYF. In nucleotides, the CDR3 is TGTGCCAGCAGCTTAGCCACAGCAAGAGGAAACACCATATATTTT.

The V and J genes are TRBV9 and TRBJ1-2; 7 nucleotides align to TRBD1. The CDR3 has 17 amino acids. Germline V gives CDR1 SGDLS, CDR2 YYNGEE. V dropped 0 bases and J dropped 2; count of bases not matched to a gene: 10. CDR3 nucleotides: TGTGCCAGCAGCGTAGGTGTCTGGGACAGAGCCAACTATGGCTACACCTTC. Protein: CASSVGVWDRANYGYTF.

The chain employs TRBV4-1 and TRBJ2-1; 12 bases line up with TRBD2. The CDR3 is 16 amino acids. Per the germline V gene, CDR1 is MGHRA and CDR2 is YSYEKL. With V trimmed by 0 bases and J by 6 bases, 3 bases remained unmatched. The CDR3 region has the DNA TGCGCCAGCAGCCAAGATCCTAGCGGGGGGGCCAATGAGCAGTTCTTC. This translates into CASSQDPSGGANEQFF.

This chain joins TRBV4-1 and TRBJ2-5; D remains ambiguous. V dropped 1 base and J dropped 12 bases, with 15 bases sitting between them. Germline V gene lookup returns CDR1 MGHRA and CDR2 YSYEKL. This CDR3 comprises 13 residues. CDR3 DNA: TGCGCCAGCAGCCAAGTCCTACCGAGTCGGGAGTACTTC. It encodes CASSQVLPSREYF.

This chain links TRBV2 with TRBJ1-2; 7 bases are a match to TRBD1. The CDR3 runs 14 residues. With 2 bases clipped from V and 8 bases from J, the junction kept 8 bases outside the gene matches. Germline loops: CDR1 SNHLY, CDR2 FYNNEI. In DNA, the CDR3 is TGTGCCAGCAGTGAACAGGGGGAGGCAGTAGGCTACACCTTC. It specifies CASSEQGEAVGYTF. Based on the CDR3 plus reference TRBV2 and TRBJ1-2, the full variable domain is EPEVTQTPSHQVTQMGQEVILRCVPISNHLYFYWYRQILGQKVEFLVSFYNNEISEKSEIFDDQFSVERPDGSNFTLKIRSTKLEDSAMYFCASSEQGEAVGYTFGSGTRLTVV.

The chain has TRBV11-2 and TRBJ1-1, with D uncertain. The CDR3 runs 14 residues. Trimming left V 2 bases short and J 1 base short, with 8 bases between. Germline CDR1 SGHAT, CDR2 FQNNGV. As DNA, the CDR3 is TGTGCCAGCAGCTTATATCAGTCGAACACTGAAGCTTTCTTT. Its protein is CASSLYQSNTEAFF.

The chain is built from TRBV15 and TRBJ1-4; 8 positions agree with TRBD1. Germline V gives CDR1 LNHNV, CDR2 YYDKDF (reference sequence). After removal of 5 bases from V and 0 bases from J, the junction contained 5 bases not matched to a gene. The CDR3 is 16 residues long. The CDR3 sequence is CATSPGQATTNEKLFF. CDR3 in DNA: TGTGCCACCAGCCCGGGACAGGCAACAACTAATGAAAAACTGTTTTTT.

As concerns this clone: This specimen includes other DNA sequences encoding the same CDR3. J is TRBJ2-5 and V is TRBV7-9; no definite D call. This CDR3 has 11 amino acids. Germline values: CDR1 SEHNR, CDR2 FQNEAQ (reference sequence). The V end was cut by 4 bases, the J end by 4 bases, with 4 bases between. In DNA, the CDR3 is TGTGCCAGCAGCTCGGGAGAGACCCAGTACTTC. Translation gives CASSSGETQYF.

This chain connects TRBV6-5 to TRBJ2-1; TRBD1 matches 8 bases. V shed 6 bases, J shed 7 bases, and the junction held 11 bases outside the gene matches. The CDR3 has 15 residues. Germline V gives CDR1 MNHEY, CDR2 SVGAGI. CDR3 amino acids: CASRSQGAGNNEQFF. Written as DNA, the CDR3 is TGTGCCAGCAGGTCCCAGGGGGCGGGAAATAATGAGCAGTTCTTC.

The table lists this clone with a count of one. The rearrangement links TRBV5-1 to TRBJ1-1, with a weak D call TRBD1 (5 bases). This CDR3 region has 13 residues. V was cut by 5 bases and J by 6 bases, with 14 bases left in between. Germline V lookup: CDR1 SGHRS, CDR2 YFSETQ. CDR3 bases: TGCGCCAGCAGGCAACAAGGGGCACCTGAAGCTTTCTTT. Residues: CASRQQGAPEAFF.